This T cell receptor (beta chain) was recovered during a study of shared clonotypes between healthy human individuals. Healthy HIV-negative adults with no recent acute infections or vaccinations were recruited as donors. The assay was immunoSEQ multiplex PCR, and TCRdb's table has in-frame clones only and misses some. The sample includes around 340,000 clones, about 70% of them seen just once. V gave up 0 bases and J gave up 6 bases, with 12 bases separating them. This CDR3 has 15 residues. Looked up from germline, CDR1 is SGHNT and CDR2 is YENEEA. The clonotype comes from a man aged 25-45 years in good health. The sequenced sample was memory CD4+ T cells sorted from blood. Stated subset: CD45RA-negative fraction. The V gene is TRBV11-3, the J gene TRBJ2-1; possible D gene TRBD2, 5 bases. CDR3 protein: CASSLDLRRGNEQFF. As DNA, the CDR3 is TGTGCCAGCAGCTTAGATCTAAGACGGGGCAATGAGCAGTTCTTC.